The clone carrying this TCR beta chain was detected only a few times. Germline CDR1 MDHEN, CDR2 SYDVKM. The V segment lost 4 bases and the J segment 8 bases; nucleotides outside the gene matches: 7. The CDR3 spans 14 residues. Construction of the TCR beta libraries employed iRepertoire HTBI primers in conjunction with Arm-PCR of CDR3 regions. TCRdb reprocessed the multiplex PCR reads via MiXCR and lists one record per CDR3 protein. The data show hundreds of thousands of distinct CDR3 sequences, more than 20% seen once. Time point noted: persistent/refractory GD, antithyroid drugs over 5 years with positive TRAb. RNA extracted from PBMCs served as the sequencing template. The data stem from a study of regulatory T cells in long-lasting Graves disease.

This TCR derives from a female donor with Graves disease. Sequenced material: peripheral blood mononuclear cells (PBMCs), taken when the disease was refractory, from a patient treated with antithyroid drugs. V gene TRBV28 combines with J gene TRBJ2-1, with 8 nucleotides matching TRBD2. CDR3 DNA sequence: TGTGCCAGCAGTTATGGGACTAGTGGCGATGAGCAGTTCTTC. Translation: CASSYGTSGDEQFF.